Listed below are T cell receptor beta chains from one sample, sequenced in a study of identical twins. TCRdb analysed the 5' RACE reads with MiXCR anew, one entry per CDR3 protein. Seen here are about 260,000 distinct CDR3 sequences, 7% observed once, and the top ten hold roughly 3.6%. These sequences were also reported in another study, on yellow fever vaccine responses in identical twins.

The sequencing sample was made of memory (CD45RO+) T cells sorted from blood. The receptors come from a woman in her late teens or twenties in good health. The CDR3 runs from the conserved cysteine through the conserved F or W. The D gene is left open where the match is weak. Clone size, where shown, is once, few, many, or a class for clones that have expanded.

abundance: .; v_gene: TRBV6-1; d_gene: .; j_gene: TRBJ2-4; CDR3aa: CASSDLGSSGAKNIQYF; CDR3nt: TGTGCCAGCAGTGACCTCGGGTCCAGCGGGGCCAAAAACATTCAGTACTTC
abundance: few; v_gene: TRBV3-1; d_gene: .; j_gene: TRBJ2-3; CDR3aa: CASSQEVTSYTDTQYF; CDR3nt: TGTGCCAGCAGCCAAGAAGTTACTAGTTACACAGATACGCAGTATTTT
abundance: few; v_gene: TRBV24-1; d_gene: .; j_gene: TRBJ1-1; CDR3aa: CATKGGGTEAFF; CDR3nt: TGTGCCACCAAGGGAGGGGGCACTGAAGCTTTCTTT
abundance: .; v_gene: TRBV24-1; d_gene: .; j_gene: TRBJ2-5; CDR3aa: CATSDFRQGEETQYF; CDR3nt: TGTGCCACCAGTGATTTTCGACAAGGGGAAGAGACCCAGTACTTC
abundance: .; v_gene: TRBV20-1; d_gene: .; j_gene: TRBJ1-1; CDR3aa: CSARGTLEAFF; CDR3nt: TGCAGTGCTAGAGGAACCCTTGAAGCTTTCTTT
abundance: few; v_gene: TRBV28; d_gene: TRBD1; j_gene: TRBJ2-1; CDR3aa: CASSRGGTGGWYEQFF; CDR3nt: TGTGCCAGCAGTCGGGGTGGGACAGGGGGCTGGTATGAGCAGTTCTTC
abundance: .; v_gene: TRBV4-1; d_gene: TRBD2; j_gene: TRBJ2-3; CDR3aa: CASSQDASGGTDTQYF; CDR3nt: TGCGCCAGCAGCCAAGACGCTAGCGGGGGCACAGATACGCAGTATTTT
abundance: few; v_gene: TRBV4-1; d_gene: TRBD1; j_gene: TRBJ2-6; CDR3aa: CASSQGTGEAGANVLTF; CDR3nt: TGCGCCAGCAGCCAGGGGACAGGTGAAGCTGGGGCCAACGTCCTGACTTTC
abundance: few; v_gene: TRBV11-1; d_gene: .; j_gene: TRBJ2-6; CDR3aa: CASSLSGTGANVLTF; CDR3nt: TGTGCCAGCAGCTTAAGTGGGACCGGGGCCAACGTCCTGACTTTC
abundance: .; v_gene: TRBV7-9; d_gene: .; j_gene: TRBJ2-6; CDR3aa: CASSLAGSEGGANVLTF; CDR3nt: TGTGCCAGCAGCTTAGCCGGCAGCGAAGGTGGGGCCAACGTCCTGACTTTC
abundance: few; v_gene: TRBV20-1; d_gene: .; j_gene: TRBJ2-4; CDR3aa: CSAQNLAKNIQYF; CDR3nt: TGCAGTGCACAAAATCTAGCCAAAAACATTCAGTACTTC
abundance: .; v_gene: TRBV6-1; d_gene: TRBD2; j_gene: TRBJ2-1; CDR3aa: CASRRSGGPNNEQFF; CDR3nt: TGTGCCAGCCGAAGAAGCGGGGGCCCAAACAATGAGCAGTTCTTC
abundance: .; v_gene: TRBV12-3/TRBV12-4; d_gene: .; j_gene: TRBJ2-3; CDR3aa: CASSPVGGLTDTQYF; CDR3nt: TGTGCCAGCAGCCCCGTAGGGGGTCTCACAGATACGCAGTATTTT
abundance: many; v_gene: TRBV5-1; d_gene: .; j_gene: TRBJ2-1; CDR3aa: CASSLDRESYNEQFF; CDR3nt: TGCGCCAGCAGCTTGGATCGGGAGTCCTACAATGAGCAGTTCTTC
abundance: few; v_gene: TRBV11-2; d_gene: .; j_gene: TRBJ1-1; CDR3aa: CASSLGTLGAFF; CDR3nt: TGTGCCAGCAGCTTAGGCACCCTGGGGGCTTTCTTT
abundance: few; v_gene: TRBV20-1; d_gene: TRBD1; j_gene: TRBJ2-7; CDR3aa: CSARPGQGPYEQYF; CDR3nt: TGCAGTGCTAGGCCGGGACAGGGTCCCTACGAGCAGTACTTC
abundance: many; v_gene: TRBV5-1; d_gene: TRBD1; j_gene: TRBJ1-2; CDR3aa: CASSLDQTGWDYTF; CDR3nt: TGCGCCAGCAGCTTGGACCAGACAGGGTGGGACTACACCTTC
abundance: .; v_gene: TRBV5-1; d_gene: .; j_gene: TRBJ1-2; CDR3aa: CASSFSSANYGYTF; CDR3nt: TGCGCCAGCAGCTTTTCTTCAGCTAACTATGGCTACACCTTC
abundance: many; v_gene: TRBV10-3; d_gene: .; j_gene: TRBJ2-3; CDR3aa: CAISESVGSDTQYF; CDR3nt: TGTGCCATCAGTGAGTCTGTGGGCTCAGATACGCAGTATTTT
abundance: many; v_gene: TRBV12-3/TRBV12-4; d_gene: .; j_gene: TRBJ2-5; CDR3aa: CASSRDSSETQYF; CDR3nt: TGTGCCAGCAGTCGCGACAGTTCGGAGACCCAGTACTTC
abundance: .; v_gene: TRBV20-1; d_gene: TRBD2; j_gene: TRBJ2-3; CDR3aa: CSALTSGRTDTQYF; CDR3nt: TGCAGTGCTCTAACTAGCGGGAGGACAGATACGCAGTATTTT
abundance: many; v_gene: TRBV27; d_gene: .; j_gene: TRBJ1-1; CDR3aa: CASSLFAVMNTEAFF; CDR3nt: TGTGCCAGCAGTTTATTTGCGGTAATGAACACTGAAGCTTTCTTT
abundance: many; v_gene: TRBV20-1; d_gene: .; j_gene: TRBJ2-5; CDR3aa: CSARNGETQYF; CDR3nt: TGCAGTGCTAGGAACGGGGAGACCCAGTACTTC
abundance: .; v_gene: TRBV4-1; d_gene: .; j_gene: TRBJ1-2; CDR3aa: CASSHGSNYGYTF; CDR3nt: TGCGCCAGCAGCCACGGATCTAACTATGGCTACACCTTC
abundance: many; v_gene: TRBV20-1; d_gene: TRBD2; j_gene: TRBJ2-1; CDR3aa: CSARDPGPKKGGLAENEQFF; CDR3nt: TGCAGTGCTAGAGACCCAGGCCCCAAGAAAGGAGGCCTAGCGGAAAATGAGCAGTTCTTC
abundance: many; v_gene: TRBV11-2; d_gene: TRBD1; j_gene: TRBJ2-6; CDR3aa: CASSLSTGSGANVLTF; CDR3nt: TGTGCCAGCAGCTTATCGACAGGGTCAGGGGCCAACGTCCTGACTTTC
abundance: many; v_gene: TRBV28; d_gene: .; j_gene: TRBJ2-4; CDR3aa: CASSELAKNIQYF; CDR3nt: TGTGCCAGCAGTGAATTAGCCAAAAACATTCAGTACTTC
abundance: few; v_gene: TRBV7-6; d_gene: TRBD1; j_gene: TRBJ2-5; CDR3aa: CASSLVRTGVYETQYF; CDR3nt: TGTGCCAGCAGCTTAGTAAGGACAGGGGTTTATGAGACCCAGTACTTC
abundance: few; v_gene: TRBV24-1; d_gene: .; j_gene: TRBJ2-2; CDR3aa: CATSGPGTGELFF; CDR3nt: TGTGCCACCAGTGGGCCGGGAACCGGGGAGCTGTTTTTT
abundance: .; v_gene: TRBV11-2; d_gene: .; j_gene: TRBJ2-1; CDR3aa: CASSSRLTKLNNEQFF; CDR3nt: TGTGCCAGCAGCTCGCGACTAACGAAGCTGAACAATGAGCAGTTCTTC
abundance: few; v_gene: TRBV9; d_gene: TRBD1; j_gene: TRBJ2-7; CDR3aa: CASSAGGGRSYEQYF; CDR3nt: TGTGCCAGCAGCGCAGGGGGCGGGCGATCCTACGAGCAGTACTTC
abundance: .; v_gene: TRBV6-2/TRBV6-3; d_gene: TRBD2; j_gene: TRBJ2-1; CDR3aa: CASSYDLTSGTYNEQFF; CDR3nt: TGTGCCAGCAGTTACGATCTGACTAGCGGGACCTACAATGAGCAGTTCTTC
abundance: few; v_gene: TRBV15; d_gene: .; j_gene: TRBJ2-5; CDR3aa: CATSRYSEPKGEETQYF; CDR3nt: TGTGCCACCAGCAGATATAGCGAACCCAAAGGGGAGGAGACCCAGTACTTC
abundance: many; v_gene: TRBV10-3; d_gene: TRBD1; j_gene: TRBJ2-7; CDR3aa: CAIRGTGGSYEQYF; CDR3nt: TGTGCCATCAGGGGGACAGGGGGTTCCTACGAGCAGTACTTC
abundance: many; v_gene: TRBV12-3/TRBV12-4; d_gene: .; j_gene: TRBJ2-1; CDR3aa: CASSPHRVRDEQFF; CDR3nt: TGTGCCAGCAGTCCCCACAGGGTTCGGGATGAGCAGTTCTTC
abundance: many; v_gene: TRBV20-1; d_gene: .; j_gene: TRBJ1-4; CDR3aa: CSAVPGVEKLFF; CDR3nt: TGCAGTGCGGTCCCAGGGGTTGAAAAACTGTTTTTT
abundance: many; v_gene: TRBV25-1; d_gene: TRBD2; j_gene: TRBJ2-1; CDR3aa: CASSELQNSGGYNEQFF; CDR3nt: TGTGCCAGCAGTGAACTCCAGAACAGCGGGGGATACAATGAGCAGTTCTTC
abundance: few; v_gene: TRBV10-3; d_gene: .; j_gene: TRBJ2-5; CDR3aa: CAISESMGLRETQYF; CDR3nt: TGTGCCATCAGTGAGTCGATGGGGCTTCGGGAGACCCAGTACTTC
abundance: many; v_gene: TRBV20-1; d_gene: .; j_gene: TRBJ2-3; CDR3aa: CSAQDGSTDTQYF; CDR3nt: TGCAGTGCCCAGGACGGATCCACAGATACGCAGTATTTT
abundance: many; v_gene: TRBV6-4; d_gene: .; j_gene: TRBJ2-1; CDR3aa: CASSASGSYNEQFF; CDR3nt: TGTGCCAGCAGTGCGTCTGGCTCCTACAATGAGCAGTTCTTC
abundance: .; v_gene: TRBV28; d_gene: .; j_gene: TRBJ1-5; CDR3aa: CASRSPGRNQPQHF; CDR3nt: TGTGCCAGCAGGTCCCCGGGACGCAATCAGCCCCAGCATTTT
abundance: few; v_gene: TRBV6-1; d_gene: TRBD1; j_gene: TRBJ2-7; CDR3aa: CASSRTGASYEQYF; CDR3nt: TGTGCCAGCAGTAGGACAGGGGCATCCTACGAGCAGTACTTC
abundance: few; v_gene: TRBV5-1; d_gene: .; j_gene: TRBJ2-1; CDR3aa: CASSLDSVRSYNEQFF; CDR3nt: TGCGCCAGCAGCTTGGATAGCGTCCGCTCCTACAATGAGCAGTTCTTC
abundance: .; v_gene: TRBV20-1; d_gene: .; j_gene: TRBJ2-7; CDR3aa: CSAAREVEYF; CDR3nt: TGCAGTGCCGCTCGTGAGGTGGAGTACTTC
abundance: .; v_gene: TRBV6-1; d_gene: TRBD2; j_gene: TRBJ2-7; CDR3aa: CASRGLATYEQYF; CDR3nt: TGTGCCAGCAGGGGACTAGCGACTTACGAGCAGTACTTC
abundance: .; v_gene: TRBV6-1; d_gene: TRBD1; j_gene: TRBJ2-7; CDR3aa: CALLRYAGTGGEQYF; CDR3nt: TGTGCCCTACTTCGATATGCCGGGACAGGGGGGGAGCAGTACTTC
abundance: few; v_gene: TRBV5-1; d_gene: .; j_gene: TRBJ2-3; CDR3aa: CASSLDGGYDTQYF; CDR3nt: TGCGCCAGCAGCTTGGACGGTGGATATGATACGCAGTATTTT
abundance: many; v_gene: TRBV7-6; d_gene: TRBD1; j_gene: TRBJ2-3; CDR3aa: CASSPSGQGNTDTQYF; CDR3nt: TGTGCCAGCAGCCCGTCGGGACAGGGGAACACAGATACGCAGTATTTT
abundance: few; v_gene: TRBV7-9; d_gene: TRBD2; j_gene: TRBJ2-1; CDR3aa: CASSFWLADNEQFF; CDR3nt: TGTGCCAGCAGCTTTTGGCTAGCGGACAATGAGCAGTTCTTC
abundance: .; v_gene: TRBV12-2; d_gene: .; j_gene: TRBJ2-1; CDR3aa: CARGKEVTVIICEQFF; CDR3nt: TGTGCAAGGGGAAAAGAGGTGACAGTTATCATATGTGAGCAGTTCTTC